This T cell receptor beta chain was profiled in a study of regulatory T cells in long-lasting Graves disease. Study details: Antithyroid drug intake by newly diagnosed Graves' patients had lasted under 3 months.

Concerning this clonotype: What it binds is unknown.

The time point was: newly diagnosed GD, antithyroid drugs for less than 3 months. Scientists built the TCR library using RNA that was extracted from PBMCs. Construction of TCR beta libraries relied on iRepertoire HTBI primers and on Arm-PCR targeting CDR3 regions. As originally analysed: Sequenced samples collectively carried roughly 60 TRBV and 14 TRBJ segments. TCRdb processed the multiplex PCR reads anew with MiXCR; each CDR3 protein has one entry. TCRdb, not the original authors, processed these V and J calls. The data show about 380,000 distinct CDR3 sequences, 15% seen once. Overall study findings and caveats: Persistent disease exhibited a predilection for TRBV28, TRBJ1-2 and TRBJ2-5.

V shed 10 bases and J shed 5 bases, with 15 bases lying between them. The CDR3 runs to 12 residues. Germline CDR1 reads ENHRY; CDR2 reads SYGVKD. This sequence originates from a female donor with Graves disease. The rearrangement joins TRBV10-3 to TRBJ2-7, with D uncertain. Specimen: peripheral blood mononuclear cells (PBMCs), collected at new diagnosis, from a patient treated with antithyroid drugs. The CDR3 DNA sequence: TGTGCCACCTTAGGACGGATCGACGAGCAGTACTTC. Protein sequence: CATLGRIDEQYF.